The clone carrying this TCR beta chain was observed a handful of times. V was trimmed by 3 bases and J by 8 bases, leaving 10 bases between them. The germline V gene encodes CDR1 SQVTM and CDR2 ANQGSEA. The CDR3 consists of 11 residues. Reverse transcribed after extraction, RNA yielded cDNA as the sequencing template. Method: immunoSEQ multiplex PCR; TCRdb's copy keeps in-frame clones and lacks some. Counted here are about 150,000 clones, around half occurring once; the ten biggest clones make up 15% to 20%. The entry originates in a study of CD8+ T cells in alopecia areata. The source of this sequence is a human donor with alopecia areata. The chain joins TRBV29-1 to TRBJ1-2; perhaps TRBD1 as D (5 bases). The starting material was CD8+ T cells sorted from blood, obtained at week 0. CDR3 sequence (DNA): TGCAGCGTTGACCAGGGAGGAGGCTACACCTTC. Residues: CSVDQGGGYTF.